The sequence of this T cell receptor (beta chain) was determined in a study of blood T cells in healthy people across ages. Study outcomes and limitations: A greater number of naive CD4+ cells and higher diversity distinguished long-lived donors from aged donors.

CDR1 and CDR2 from the germline V gene are SEHNR and FQNEAQ (reference sequence). This CDR3 is built from 14 residues. V shed 5 bases, J shed 5 bases, and the junction held 7 bases outside the gene matches. In its sample, this clonotype was seen a few times. The antigen is undetermined. This could be a read error, since a much larger clone is one nucleotide away. Primed by a sample-barcoded 5' primer and a J-beta primer mix, a second PCR proceeded for about 6 to 12 cycles. TCRdb used MiXCR to reprocess the 5' RACE reads, holding one entry per CDR3 protein. The repertoire consists of more than 800,000 distinct CDR3 sequences, with less than 35% occurring once and the leading ten covering 15% to 20%.

Sequencing was performed on blood. This chain uses TRBV7-9 with TRBJ2-5; 8 positions agree with TRBD1. The clonotype comes from a woman of 80 years or more in good health. CDR3 in amino acids: CASSPRDRRETQYF. The CDR3 nucleotides read TGTGCCAGCAGCCCCCGGGACAGGCGCGAGACCCAGTACTTC.